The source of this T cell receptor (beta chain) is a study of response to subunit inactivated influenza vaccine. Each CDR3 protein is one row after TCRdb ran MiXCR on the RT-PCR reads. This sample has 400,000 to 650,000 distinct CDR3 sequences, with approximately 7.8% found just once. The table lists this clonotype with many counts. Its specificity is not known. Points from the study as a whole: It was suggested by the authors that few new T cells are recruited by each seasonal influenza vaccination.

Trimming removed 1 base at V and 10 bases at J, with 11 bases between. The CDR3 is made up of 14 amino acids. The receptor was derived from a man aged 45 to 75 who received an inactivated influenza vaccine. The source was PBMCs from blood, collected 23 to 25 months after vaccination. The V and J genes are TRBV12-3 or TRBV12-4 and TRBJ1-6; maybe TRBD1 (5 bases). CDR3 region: CASSLGAGRSPLHF. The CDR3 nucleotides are TGTGCCAGCAGTTTAGGGGCAGGGCGGTCACCCCTCCACTTT.